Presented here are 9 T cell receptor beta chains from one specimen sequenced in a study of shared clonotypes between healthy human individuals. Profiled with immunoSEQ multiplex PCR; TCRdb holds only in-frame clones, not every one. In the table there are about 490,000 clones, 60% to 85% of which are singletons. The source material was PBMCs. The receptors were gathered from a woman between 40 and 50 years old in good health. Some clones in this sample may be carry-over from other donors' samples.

CDR3 protein: CASSRSGTANTGELFF. CDR3 sequence (DNA): TGTGCCAGTTCGAGGTCCGGGACAGCGAACACCGGGGAGCTGTTTTTT. The chain is built from TRBV19 and TRBJ2-2; 7 bases are shared with TRBD1. This CDR3 has 16 amino acids. V gave up 8 bases and J gave up 0 bases; unmatched junction bases: 9. Germline lookup yields CDR1 LNHDA and CDR2 SQIVND (reference sequence).

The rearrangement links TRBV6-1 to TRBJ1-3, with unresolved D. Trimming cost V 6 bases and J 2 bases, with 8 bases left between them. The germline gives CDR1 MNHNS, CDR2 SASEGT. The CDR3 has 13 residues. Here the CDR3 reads CASRITPGNTIYF. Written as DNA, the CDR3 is TGTGCCAGCAGGATCACCCCTGGAAACACCATATATTTT.

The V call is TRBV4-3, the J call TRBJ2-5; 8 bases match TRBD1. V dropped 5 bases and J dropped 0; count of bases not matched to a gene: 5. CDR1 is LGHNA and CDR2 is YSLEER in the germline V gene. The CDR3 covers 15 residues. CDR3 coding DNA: TGCGCCAGCAGCAGACAGGGGCTGTACCAAGAGACCCAGTACTTC. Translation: CASSRQGLYQETQYF.

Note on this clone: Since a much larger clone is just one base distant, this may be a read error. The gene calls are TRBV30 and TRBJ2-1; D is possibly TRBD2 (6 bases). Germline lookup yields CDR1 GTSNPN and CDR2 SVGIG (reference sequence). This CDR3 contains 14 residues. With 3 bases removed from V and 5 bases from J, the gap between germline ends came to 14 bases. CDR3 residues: CAWSAFWGDNEQFF. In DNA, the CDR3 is TGTGCCTGGAGCGCCTTCTGGGGGGACAATGAGCAGTTCTTC.

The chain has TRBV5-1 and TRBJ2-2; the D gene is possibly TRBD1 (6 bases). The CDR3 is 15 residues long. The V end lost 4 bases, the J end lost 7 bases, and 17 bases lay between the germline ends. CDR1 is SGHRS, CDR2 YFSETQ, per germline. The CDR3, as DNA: TGCGCCAGCAGCCACCGGGCAGGGGATAACGGGGAGCTGTTTTTT. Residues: CASSHRAGDNGELFF.

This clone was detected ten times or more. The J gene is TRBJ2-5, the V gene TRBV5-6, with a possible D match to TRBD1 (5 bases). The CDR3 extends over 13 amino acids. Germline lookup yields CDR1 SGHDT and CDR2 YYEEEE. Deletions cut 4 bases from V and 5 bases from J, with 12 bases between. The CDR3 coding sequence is TGTGCCAGCAGCGGTGACCCAGGGGAGACCCAGTACTTC. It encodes CASSGDPGETQYF.

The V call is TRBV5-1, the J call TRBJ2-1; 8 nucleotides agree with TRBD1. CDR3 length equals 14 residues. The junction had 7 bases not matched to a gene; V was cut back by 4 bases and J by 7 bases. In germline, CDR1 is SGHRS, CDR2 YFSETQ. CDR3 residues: CASSEQGDVNEQFF. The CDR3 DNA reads TGCGCCAGCAGCGAACAGGGGGATGTGAATGAGCAGTTCTTC.

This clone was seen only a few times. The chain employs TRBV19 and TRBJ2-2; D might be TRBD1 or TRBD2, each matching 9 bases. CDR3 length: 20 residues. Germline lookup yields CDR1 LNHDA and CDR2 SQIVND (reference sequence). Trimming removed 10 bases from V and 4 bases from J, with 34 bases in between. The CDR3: CATPAQGAGLAGISTGELFF. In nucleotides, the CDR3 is TGTGCCACCCCAGCACAGGGGGCAGGGCTAGCGGGAATCTCCACCGGGGAGCTGTTTTTT. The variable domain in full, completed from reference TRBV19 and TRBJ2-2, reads DGGITQSPKYLFRKEGQNVTLSCEQNLNHDAMYWYRQDPGQGLRLIYYSQIVNDFQKGDIAEGYSVSREKKESFPLTVTSAQKNPTAFYLCATPAQGAGLAGISTGELFFGEGSRLTVL.

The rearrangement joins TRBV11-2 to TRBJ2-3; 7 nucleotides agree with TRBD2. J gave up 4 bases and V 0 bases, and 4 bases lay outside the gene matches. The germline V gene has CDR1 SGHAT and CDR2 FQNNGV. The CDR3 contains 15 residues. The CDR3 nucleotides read TGTGCCAGCAGCTTAGATTCCAGCGGGGCAGATACGCAGTATTTT. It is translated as CASSLDSSGADTQYF.